A single sample is the source of the 32 T cell receptor beta chains below, sequenced in a study of CD8 T cells in Susac syndrome. Roughly 0.45 to 1 ug RNA was reverse transcribed with random hexamers. TCRdb analysed the immunoSEQ multiplex PCR reads with MiXCR anew, one entry per CDR3 protein. The sample holds approximately 120,000 distinct CDR3 sequences, about 93% seen once. Source material: CD4+ T cells from PBMCs. Source of these receptors: a human donor in good health.

The rearrangement links TRBV7-6 to TRBJ2-7, with TRBD1 matching over 7 bases. The V segment lost 5 bases and the J segment 5 bases; nucleotides outside the gene matches: 12. Per the germline V gene, CDR1 is SGHVS and CDR2 is FNYEAQ. This CDR3 has 15 amino acids. Written as DNA, the CDR3 is TGTGCCAGCAGCCCCGGTTATAAGGGGGCCGACGAGCAGTACTTC. Translated: CASSPGYKGADEQYF. The whole variable domain, remainder taken from reference TRBV7-6 and TRBJ2-7, is GAGVSQSPRYKVTKRGQDVALRCDPISGHVSLYWYRQALGQGPEFLTYFNYEAQQDKSGLPNDRFSAERPEGSISTLTIQRTEQRDSAMYRCASSPGYKGADEQYFGPGTRLTVT.

The chain combines TRBV20-1 with TRBJ2-7, with TRBD2 identical over 7 bases. Germline CDR1 DFQATT, CDR2 SNEGSKA (reference sequence). Trimming took 5 bases from V and 2 from J; bases not matched to a gene: 9. CDR3 length equals 14 residues. CDR3: CSARGGVPTYEQYF. DNA for the CDR3: TGCAGTGCTCGGGGAGGGGTCCCCACCTACGAGCAGTACTTC.

CDR3 region: CASSVEGMVPNYGYTF. The CDR3 nucleotides read TGTGCCAGCAGTGTCGAGGGGATGGTCCCTAACTATGGCTACACCTTC. The chain links TRBV2 to TRBJ1-2, with D perhaps matching TRBD1 (5 bases). The V gene's germline CDR1 is SNHLY and CDR2 FYNNEI. The CDR3 has 16 amino acids. Trimming cost V 4 bases and J 0 bases, with 15 bases left between them.

This clonotype was detected once. The J gene is TRBJ1-2, the V gene TRBV7-9, with unresolved D. The CDR3 runs 15 residues. Germline V gene data show CDR1 as SEHNR and CDR2 as FQNEAQ (reference sequence). The V and J ends lost 1 base and 2 bases respectively, with 11 bases between them. DNA for the CDR3: TGTGCCAGCAGCTTAGGGGAACTATCAAACTATGGCTACACCTTC. It translates to CASSLGELSNYGYTF. Together with reference TRBV7-9 and TRBJ1-2, the CDR3 gives the full variable domain: DTGVSQNPRHKITKRGQNVTFRCDPISEHNRLYWYRQTLGQGPEFLTYFQNEAQLEKSRLLSDRFSAERPKGSFSTLEIQRTEQGDSAMYLCASSLGELSNYGYTFGSGTRLTVV.

This clonotype has just a few counts. The chain is built from TRBV5-6 and TRBJ1-1; no reliable D call. Germline values: CDR1 SGHDT, CDR2 YYEEEE. V lost 1 base to trimming and J lost 5 bases, with 6 bases between them. The CDR3 length is 12 residues. CDR3 coding DNA: TGTGCCAGCAGCTTGCGAAGGACTGAAGCTTTCTTT. Residues: CASSLRRTEAFF.

The chain has TRBV7-6 and TRBJ2-5, with 8 bases aligning to TRBD1. V shed 7 bases and J 5 bases; nucleotides not matched to a gene: 3. The V gene's germline CDR1 is SGHVS and CDR2 FNYEAQ. The CDR3 spans 12 residues. The CDR3 loop reads CASKDRVETQYF. DNA for the CDR3: TGTGCCAGCAAGGACAGGGTTGAGACCCAGTACTTC.

The V gene is TRBV15, the J gene TRBJ2-2, with D perhaps matching TRBD2 (5 bases). Germline CDR1 LNHNV, CDR2 YYDKDF (reference sequence). V lost 5 bases, J lost 4 bases, and 14 bases lay in between. The CDR3 extends over 15 amino acids. The DNA for the CDR3 is TGTGCCACCAGCCCTCGGACTCATATCACCGGGGAGCTGTTTTTT. Translating gives CATSPRTHITGELFF.

The chain links TRBV19 to TRBJ1-2; D perhaps matches TRBD1 (6 bases). The CDR3 extends over 17 amino acids. Germline assignment: CDR1 LNHDA and CDR2 SQIVND (reference sequence). V was shortened by 0 bases and J by 2 bases, with 16 bases between the two germline ends. The CDR3: CASSIDLLGQWNYGYTF. The CDR3 nucleotides are TGTGCCAGTAGTATAGATCTCCTAGGACAGTGGAACTATGGCTACACCTTC.

V gene TRBV5-6 combines with J gene TRBJ2-3, with TRBD2 matching 14 bases. CDR1 and CDR2 (germline): SGHDT, YYEEEE. The J segment lost 3 bases and the V segment lost 3 bases, leaving 6 bases of the junction unmatched. The CDR3 runs to 17 residues. CDR3 protein: CASSSRLAGGPTDTQYF. The CDR3 DNA reads as TGTGCCAGCAGCTCCAGACTAGCGGGAGGGCCGACAGATACGCAGTATTTT.

The genes are TRBV20-1 and TRBJ2-7, with D possibly matching TRBD2 (5 bases). Germline CDR1 is DFQATT and CDR2 is SNEGSKA (reference sequence). CDR3 length equals 13 residues. Trimming cost V 3 bases and J 0 bases, with 9 bases left between them. This CDR3 is CSASTGLSYEQYF. The CDR3 bases are TGCAGTGCTAGTACCGGACTCTCCTACGAGCAGTACTTC.

CDR3 bases: TGTGCCAGCAGCCTAAGGGGGGGAGATACGCAGTATTTT. This gives the protein CASSLRGGDTQYF. This chain joins TRBV7-2 and TRBJ2-3; D possibly corresponds to TRBD2 (7 bases). The CDR3 is 13 amino acids. Trimming removed 5 bases at V and 5 bases at J, with 11 bases between. CDR1 and CDR2 (germline): SGHTA, FQGNSA. The full variable domain, its missing parts supplied by reference TRBV7-2 and TRBJ2-3, is GAGVSQSPSNKVTEKGKDVELRCDPISGHTALYWYRQSLGQGLEFLIYFQGNSAPDKSGLPSDRFSAERTGGSVSTLTIQRTQQEDSAVYLCASSLRGGDTQYFGPGTRLTVL.

V usage is TRBV5-6 and J usage is TRBJ2-5; a possible D gene is TRBD2 (5 bases). This CDR3 region has 14 residues. Trimming left V 1 base short and J 2 bases short, with 9 bases between. Germline V lookup: CDR1 SGHDT, CDR2 YYEEEE. The DNA of the CDR3 is TGTGCCAGCAGCTTGTTATCGGGACAAGAGACCCAGTACTTC. Translated: CASSLLSGQETQYF.

V is TRBV7-2 and J is TRBJ2-7; TRBD2 is a possible D gene (7 bases). Trimming pared 8 bases from V and 5 bases from J, leaving 16 bases between. Germline V CDR1 and CDR2: SGHTA, FQGNSA. The CDR3 totals 13 residues. The CDR3 sequence: CASSLGGRHEQYF. The CDR3 coding sequence is TGTGCCAGCTCCTTGGGGGGGCGGCACGAGCAGTACTTC.

The chain is built from TRBV20-1 and TRBJ2-5; weak D call: TRBD1 (6 bases). This CDR3 is built from 15 residues. V was shortened by 5 bases and J by 4 bases, with 20 bases between the two germline ends. Germline V gene sequence: CDR1 DFQATT, CDR2 SNEGSKA (reference sequence). CDR3 coding DNA: TGCAGTGCTTGTACCTCAGGGGTGTTCGGAGAGACCCAGTACTTC. Translation gives CSACTSGVFGETQYF.

The chain links TRBV18 to TRBJ2-5, with a weak D call TRBD2 (6 bases). Deletions cut 2 bases from V and 4 bases from J, with 8 bases between. The germline V gene encodes CDR1 KGHSH and CDR2 LQKENI. CDR3 length equals 13 residues. DNA of the CDR3: TGTGCCAGCTCACCAGCCGGGAGAGAGACCCAGTACTTC. This gives the protein CASSPAGRETQYF. Complete variable domain (other parts from reference TRBV18 and TRBJ2-5): NAGVMQNPRHLVRRRGQEARLRCSPMKGHSHVYWYRQLPEEGLKFMVYLQKENIIDESGMPKERFSAEFPKEGPSILRIQQVVRGDSAAYFCASSPAGRETQYFGPGTRLLVL.

This clonotype was seen a single time. V is TRBV2 and J is TRBJ2-5; D may be TRBD1 (5 bases). The CDR3 runs 14 residues. Germline loops: CDR1 SNHLY, CDR2 FYNNEI. The germline V and J ends were trimmed by 4 bases and 2 bases, with 11 bases remaining between them. This CDR3 reads CASSGGGFQETQYF. The CDR3 DNA reads as TGTGCCAGCAGTGGGGGCGGCTTTCAAGAGACCCAGTACTTC. Full variable domain (remainder filled in from reference TRBV2 and TRBJ2-5): EPEVTQTPSHQVTQMGQEVILRCVPISNHLYFYWYRQILGQKVEFLVSFYNNEISEKSEIFDDQFSVERPDGSNFTLKIRSTKLEDSAMYFCASSGGGFQETQYFGPGTRLLVL.

This chain joins TRBV5-4 and TRBJ2-3; 13 positions match TRBD2. CDR3 size: 16 residues. V trimming: 4 bases; J trimming: 5 bases; junction bases outside the gene matches: 7. CDR1 is SGHNT, CDR2 YYREEE, per germline (reference sequence). The CDR3: CASSQGTSGNRDTQYF. DNA of the CDR3: TGTGCCAGCAGCCAAGGGACTAGCGGGAACCGAGATACGCAGTATTTT.

V and J are TRBV5-1 and TRBJ1-5, with no clear D. The germline V gene has CDR1 SGHRS and CDR2 YFSETQ. V lost 4 bases and J lost 0, with 11 bases in between. This CDR3 contains 15 residues. The CDR3 DNA follows: TGCGCCAGCAGCCCGGTTGGCAGTAGCAATCAGCCCCAGCATTTT. Its translation: CASSPVGSSNQPQHF.

The gene calls are TRBV29-1 and TRBJ2-1, with 16 bases aligning to TRBD2. V shed 7 bases and J 10 bases; nucleotides not matched to a gene: 16. The CDR3 is 17 amino acids. The germline V gene encodes CDR1 SQVTM and CDR2 ANQGSEA. The CDR3 spells CSARERGTSGRAREQFF. Written as DNA, the CDR3 is TGCAGCGCCCGAGAAAGGGGGACTAGCGGGAGGGCCCGGGAGCAGTTCTTC.

The V gene is TRBV14, the J gene TRBJ2-7; D is unclear. Between the trimmed V and J ends, which lost 4 bases and 3 bases, there was a span of 22 bases. This CDR3 has 17 residues. Germline V gene sequence: CDR1 SGHDN, CDR2 FVKESK. The CDR3 loop is CASSRDPGWRSVYEQYF. The CDR3 nucleotides read TGTGCCAGCAGCCGCGACCCCGGCTGGAGAAGTGTCTACGAGCAGTACTTC.

This clonotype was found once. V and J are TRBV27 and TRBJ1-2; TRBD1 aligns across 10 bases. The CDR3 runs to 14 residues. With 6 bases clipped from V and 4 bases from J, the junction kept 5 bases outside the gene matches. Germline V gene sequence: CDR1 MNHEY, CDR2 SMNVEV (reference sequence). For the CDR3, the DNA is TGTGCCAGCAGCAAAAGACAGGGGGCCTATGGCTACACCTTC. This translates into CASSKRQGAYGYTF.

This clonotype was observed once. V and J are TRBV19 and TRBJ1-1; D unresolved. Trimming pared 7 bases from V and 4 bases from J, leaving 13 bases between. The CDR3 totals 13 residues. CDR1 is LNHDA, CDR2 SQIVND, per germline (reference sequence). The CDR3 loop is CASNSREGTEAFF. In DNA form, the CDR3 reads TGTGCCAGTAACTCCAGAGAGGGCACTGAAGCTTTCTTT.

The chain couples TRBV13 to TRBJ2-7; a weak D match, TRBD1 (5 bases). This CDR3 is built from 14 residues. Germline loops: CDR1 PRHDT, CDR2 FYEKMQ (reference sequence). Trimming removed 6 bases at V and 4 bases at J, with 16 bases between. The CDR3 sequence is CASRRSGSVYEQYF. CDR3 coding DNA: TGTGCCAGCAGACGATCAGGGTCGGTGTACGAGCAGTACTTC.

The rearrangement links TRBV5-1 to TRBJ1-1; unclear D gene. The CDR3 covers 14 residues. Germline V CDR1 and CDR2: SGHRS, YFSETQ. Trimming left V 4 bases short and J 0 bases short, with 10 bases between. The CDR3 is CASSVQPMNTEAFF. DNA of the CDR3: TGCGCCAGCAGCGTACAACCCATGAACACTGAAGCTTTCTTT.

The V gene is TRBV20-1, the J gene TRBJ1-2, with 11 bases identical to TRBD1. This CDR3 comprises 12 residues. The germline V gene encodes CDR1 DFQATT and CDR2 SNEGSKA (reference sequence). Germline trimming cut 5 bases from V and 6 bases from J; bases unmatched to any gene: 2. The CDR3 nucleotides are TGCAGTGCTGGACAGGGGGCCGATGGCTACACCTTC. Residues: CSAGQGADGYTF.

This clonotype was seen just once. V and J are TRBV29-1 and TRBJ1-1; D perhaps matches TRBD1 (5 bases). The CDR3 sequence is 14 residues long. CDR1 is SQVTM and CDR2 is ANQGSEA in the germline V gene. The CDR3 nucleotides are TGCGTACCGAGGTGGGGCTTTCCGAATGCTGAAGCTTTCTTT. Residues: CVPRWGFPNAEAFF.

This chain links TRBV2 with TRBJ1-1; D call uncertain. Germline V gene sequence: CDR1 SNHLY, CDR2 FYNNEI. The CDR3 consists of 13 residues. V was clipped by 4 bases and J by 0 bases, with 6 bases between them. Here the CDR3 reads CASSAIMNTEAFF. CDR3 DNA: TGTGCCAGCAGTGCGATCATGAACACTGAAGCTTTCTTT.

The chain combines TRBV7-2 with TRBJ1-6; 8 bases line up with TRBD1. Germline lookup yields CDR1 SGHTA and CDR2 FQGNSA. Trimming at V came to 1 base and at J to 9 bases, leaving 5 bases not matched to a gene. The CDR3 loop spans 15 amino acids. As DNA, the CDR3 is TGTGCCAGCAGCTTAGACAGGGGGTTGGGTTCACCCCTCCACTTT. This gives the protein CASSLDRGLGSPLHF.

The V and J genes are TRBV5-1 and TRBJ2-1; TRBD2 matches at 14 bases. CDR1 and CDR2 (germline): SGHRS, YFSETQ. The CDR3 consists of 18 residues. With 4 bases clipped from V and 3 bases from J, the junction kept 9 bases outside the gene matches. The CDR3 here is CASSPGLAGDADYNEQFF. DNA for the CDR3: TGCGCCAGCAGCCCGGGACTAGCGGGAGATGCTGACTACAATGAGCAGTTCTTC. Based on the CDR3 plus reference TRBV5-1 and TRBJ2-1, the full variable domain is KAGVTQTPRYLIKTRGQQVTLSCSPISGHRSVSWYQQTPGQGLQFLFEYFSETQRNKGNFPGRFSGRQFSNSRSEMNVSTLELGDSALYLCASSPGLAGDADYNEQFFGPGTRLTVL.

The chain carries TRBV18 and TRBJ2-2; D is ambiguous. Trimming took 6 bases from V and 3 from J, leaving 8 bases between them. CDR1 KGHSH and CDR2 LQKENI come from the germline V gene. The CDR3 sequence is 13 residues long. The CDR3 region has the DNA TGTGCCAGCTCCCCCCGCGACACCGGGGAGCTGTTTTTT. It is translated as CASSPRDTGELFF. The full variable domain, with the rest looked up from reference TRBV18 and TRBJ2-2, is NAGVMQNPRHLVRRRGQEARLRCSPMKGHSHVYWYRQLPEEGLKFMVYLQKENIIDESGMPKERFSAEFPKEGPSILRIQQVVRGDSAAYFCASSPRDTGELFFGEGSRLTVL.

The CDR3 here is CASKLNTEAFF. In DNA, the CDR3 is TGTGCCAGCAAACTTAACACTGAAGCTTTCTTT. J is TRBJ1-1 and V is TRBV25-1; D is uncertain. The length of the CDR3 is 11 residues. Germline assignment: CDR1 MGHDK and CDR2 SYGVNS. V was cut by 7 bases and J by 2 bases, with 5 bases left in between.

This clonotype was seen once. The chain employs TRBV12-3 or TRBV12-4 and TRBJ1-4, with D unresolved. V lost 4 bases and J lost 8, with 14 bases in between. The CDR3 loop spans 14 amino acids. CDR3 DNA sequence: TGTGCCAGCAGTTCCACCGAGACCGGAGAAAAACTGTTTTTT. As protein: CASSSTETGEKLFF.